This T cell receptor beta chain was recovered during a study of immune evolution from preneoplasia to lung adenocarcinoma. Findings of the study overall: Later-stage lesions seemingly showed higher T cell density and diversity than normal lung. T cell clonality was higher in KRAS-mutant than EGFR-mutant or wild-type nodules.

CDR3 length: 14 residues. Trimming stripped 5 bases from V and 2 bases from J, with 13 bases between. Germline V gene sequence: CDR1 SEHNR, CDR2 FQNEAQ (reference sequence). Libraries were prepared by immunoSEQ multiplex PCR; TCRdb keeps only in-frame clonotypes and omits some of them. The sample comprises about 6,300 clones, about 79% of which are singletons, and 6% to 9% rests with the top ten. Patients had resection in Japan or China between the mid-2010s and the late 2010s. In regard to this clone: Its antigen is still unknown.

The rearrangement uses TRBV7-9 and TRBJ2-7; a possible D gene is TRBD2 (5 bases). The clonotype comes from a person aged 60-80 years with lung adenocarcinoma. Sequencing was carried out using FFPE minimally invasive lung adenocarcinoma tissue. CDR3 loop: CASSGGDGTYEQYF. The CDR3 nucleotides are TGTGCCAGCAGCGGCGGTGACGGGACCTACGAGCAGTACTTC. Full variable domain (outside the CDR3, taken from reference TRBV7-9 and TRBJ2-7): DTGVSQNPRHKITKRGQNVTFRCDPISEHNRLYWYRQTLGQGPEFLTYFQNEAQLEKSRLLSDRFSAERPKGSFSTLEIQRTEQGDSAMYLCASSGGDGTYEQYFGPGTRLTVT.